This T cell receptor (beta chain) was observed in a study of blood T cell repertoires in COVID-19. The CDR3 spans 16 residues. V shed 5 bases and J 4 bases; nucleotides not matched to a gene: 10. Per the germline V gene, CDR1 is SGHNT and CDR2 is YENEEA. TCRdb's copy holds only in-frame clones and misses some; the assay was immunoSEQ multiplex PCR. The sample has roughly 460,000 clones, about 90% seen once. This TCR came from a man aged 18 to 30 with COVID-19, enrolled during active disease. The chain links TRBV11-3 to TRBJ2-3; 9 bases align to TRBD2. Sequencing was done on a sample of peripheral blood. The CDR3 spells CASSGTSLNLADTQYF. The CDR3 DNA is TGTGCCAGCAGCGGGACTAGCTTAAATCTCGCAGATACGCAGTATTTT.